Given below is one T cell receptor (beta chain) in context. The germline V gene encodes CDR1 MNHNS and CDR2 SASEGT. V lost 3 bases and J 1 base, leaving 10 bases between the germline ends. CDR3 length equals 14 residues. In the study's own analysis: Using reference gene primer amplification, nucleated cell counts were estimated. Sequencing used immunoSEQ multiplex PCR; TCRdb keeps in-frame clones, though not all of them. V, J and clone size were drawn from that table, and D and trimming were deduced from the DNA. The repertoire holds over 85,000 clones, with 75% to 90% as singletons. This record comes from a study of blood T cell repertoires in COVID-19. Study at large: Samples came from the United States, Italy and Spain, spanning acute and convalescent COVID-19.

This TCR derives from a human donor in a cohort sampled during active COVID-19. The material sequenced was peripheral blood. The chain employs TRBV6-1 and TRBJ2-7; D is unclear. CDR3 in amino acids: CASSETVGSYEQYF. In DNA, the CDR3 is TGTGCCAGCAGTGAGACGGTCGGGTCCTACGAGCAGTACTTC.